The clone carrying this T cell receptor (beta chain) was seen more than once but under ten times. Its cognate antigen is unknown. Unique molecular identifiers were carried by the TCR beta cDNA libraries. Between roughly 1 and 10 million T cells gave rise to roughly 0.5 million cDNA molecules. In TCRdb, the PCR reads were re-called with MiXCR into one record per CDR3 protein. Of some 500,000 distinct CDR3 sequences listed, over 35% are singletons. The data originate from a study of post-analysis software for immune sequencing data. Background on the study: The study covered relapsing-remitting, secondary progressive and progressive-relapsing courses of multiple sclerosis.

With V trimmed by 6 bases and J by 2 bases, 8 bases remained unmatched. This CDR3 region has 15 residues. Whole-study results and caveats: Compared against controls, patients with multiple sclerosis displayed significantly lower normalized Chao1 diversity. The authors found that F measure strongly co-clustered same-batch samples. Patients showed TRBV5-6, TRBV5-1 and TRBV20-1 among five TRBV segments more frequent than in controls.

The sequencing input was blood. The V call is TRBV12-3 or TRBV12-4, the J call TRBJ2-5, with 8 nucleotides matching TRBD1. The TCR comes from a girl aged 5 to 17 with multiple sclerosis. In DNA form, the CDR3 reads TGTGCCAGCAGGCTAGGGACAGGAGGACAAGAGACCCAGTACTTC. Translated, it gives CASRLGTGGQETQYF.